This record concerns one TCR beta chain sequence. Its antigen is currently unknown. Each of the donors had around 9 milliliters of peripheral blood drawn into EDTA-treated Vacutainer tubes. The data originate from a study of blood T cells in healthy people across ages. The study's findings and limits: Roughly linear declines in TCR beta diversity per million T cells occurred with age.

Next came a second PCR, run for roughly 7 to 12 cycles, which used a sample-barcoded 5' primer along with a J-beta primer mix. Tagging of each cDNA molecule was performed by a template-switch adaptor with 12 random nucleotides. TCRdb itself ran the 5' RACE reads through MiXCR, one entry per CDR3 protein. In the table there are roughly 860,000 distinct CDR3 sequences, around two thirds of which are singletons. The CDR3 is made up of 15 amino acids. Losses at the gene ends were 3 bases for V and 0 bases for J; bases not matched to a gene: 8. CDR1 and CDR2 from the germline V gene are SQVTM and ANQGSEA.

The chain couples TRBV29-1 to TRBJ2-7, with TRBD1 identical over 7 bases. This TCR derives from a man aged 30 to 45 in good health. Sequenced: blood. CDR3 sequence reads: CSVEEDRISSYEQYF. CDR3 bases: TGCAGCGTTGAGGAGGACAGGATTAGCTCCTACGAGCAGTACTTC.